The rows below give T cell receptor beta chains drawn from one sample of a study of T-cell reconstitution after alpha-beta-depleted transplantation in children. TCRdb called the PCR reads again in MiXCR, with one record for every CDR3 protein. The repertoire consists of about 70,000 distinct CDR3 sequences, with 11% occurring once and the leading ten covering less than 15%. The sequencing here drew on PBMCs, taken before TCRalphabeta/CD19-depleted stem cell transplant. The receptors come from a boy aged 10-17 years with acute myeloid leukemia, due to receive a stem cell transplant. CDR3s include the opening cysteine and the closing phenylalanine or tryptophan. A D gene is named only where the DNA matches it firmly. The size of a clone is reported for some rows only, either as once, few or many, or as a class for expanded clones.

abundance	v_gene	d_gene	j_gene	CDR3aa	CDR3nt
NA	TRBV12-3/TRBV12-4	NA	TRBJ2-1	CTLSSHGGPNISNGEQFF	TGTACCCTCAGTTCCCATGGGGGTCCGAATATTTCTAATGGAGAGCAGTTCTTC
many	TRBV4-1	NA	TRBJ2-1	CASSPEDLGAQGPKQKF	TGCGCCAGCAGCCCTGAGGACTTAGGGGCGCAGGGACCTAAACAAAAGTTC
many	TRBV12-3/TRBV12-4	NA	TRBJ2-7	CASSLQSSYEQYF	TGTGCCAGCAGTCTCCAGTCCTCCTACGAGCAGTACTTC
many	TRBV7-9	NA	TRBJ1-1	CASSLGVLNTEAFF	TGTGCCAGCAGCTTAGGTGTCCTGAACACTGAAGCTTTCTTT
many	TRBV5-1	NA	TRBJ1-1	CASSTPRKNTEAFF	TGCGCCAGCAGCACCCCACGGAAGAACACTGAAGCTTTCTTT
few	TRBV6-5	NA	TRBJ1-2	CASSWEGGGFPYTF	TGTGCCAGCAGTTGGGAGGGGGGGGGCTTCCCCTACACCTTC
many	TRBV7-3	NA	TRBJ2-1	CASSLATSNNEQFF	TGTGCCAGCAGCTTGGCAACTTCTAACAATGAGCAGTTCTTC
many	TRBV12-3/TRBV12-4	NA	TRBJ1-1	CASSPGDRVNTEAFF	TGTGCCAGCAGTCCGGGGGACCGGGTGAACACTGAAGCTTTCTTT
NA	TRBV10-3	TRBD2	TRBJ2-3	CAISEYGTSGSPDTQYF	TGTGCCATCAGTGAGTACGGGACTAGCGGGAGTCCAGATACGCAGTATTTT
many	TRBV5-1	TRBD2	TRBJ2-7	CASSLVGSGFYEQYF	TGCGCCAGCAGCTTGGTAGGTAGCGGGTTCTACGAGCAGTACTTC
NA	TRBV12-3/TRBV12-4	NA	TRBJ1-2	CASSLGVGYTF	TGTGCCAGCAGTTTGGGGGTTGGCTACACCTTC
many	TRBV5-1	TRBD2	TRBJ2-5	CASRLLAGDSQETQYF	TGCGCCAGCAGGTTACTAGCGGGGGACTCCCAAGAGACCCAGTACTTC
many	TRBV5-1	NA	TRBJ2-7	CASSPRLRTSTYEQYF	TGCGCCAGCAGCCCTAGATTACGGACTTCAACCTACGAGCAGTACTTC
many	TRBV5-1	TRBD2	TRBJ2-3	CASSLFGIGGGNSRTDTQYF	TGCGCCAGCAGCTTGTTTGGTATTGGCGGGGGAAATTCCCGCACAGATACGCAGTATTTT
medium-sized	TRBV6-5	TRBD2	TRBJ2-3	CASSYSSGGSTDTQYF	TGTGCCAGCAGTTACTCGAGCGGGGGTAGCACAGATACGCAGTATTTT
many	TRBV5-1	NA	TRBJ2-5	CASSSVGQGARGTQYF	TGCGCCAGCAGCTCAGTCGGGCAGGGAGCACGAGGGACCCAGTACTTC
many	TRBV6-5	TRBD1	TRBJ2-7	CASSRNRDRGHEQYF	TGTGCCAGCAGCCGCAACCGGGACAGGGGCCACGAGCAGTACTTC
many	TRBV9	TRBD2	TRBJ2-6	CASSSRTSGSPGANVLTF	TGTGCCAGCAGCTCCCGGACTAGCGGGAGTCCTGGGGCCAACGTCCTGACTTTC
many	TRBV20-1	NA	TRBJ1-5	CSARDLGGTNQPQHF	TGCAGTGCTAGAGATTTAGGGGGGACCAATCAGCCCCAGCATTTT
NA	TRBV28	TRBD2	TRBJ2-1	CASSLFPPTSGGRYNEQFF	TGTGCCAGCAGTTTATTCCCCCCGACTAGCGGGGGGCGTTACAATGAGCAGTTCTTC
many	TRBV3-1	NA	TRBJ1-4	CASSQDRGGNEKLFF	TGTGCCAGCAGCCAAGACAGGGGCGGTAATGAAAAACTGTTTTTT
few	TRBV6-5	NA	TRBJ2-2	CASSYGAGRGTGELFF	TGTGCCAGCAGTTACGGGGCGGGAAGGGGCACCGGGGAGCTGTTTTTT
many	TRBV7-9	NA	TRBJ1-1	CASSPGRSTEAFF	TGTGCCAGCAGCCCGGGGAGATCGACTGAAGCTTTCTTT
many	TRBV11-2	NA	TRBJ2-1	CASSFRVNPNYNEQFF	TGTGCCAGCAGCTTCAGGGTCAATCCTAACTACAATGAGCAGTTCTTC
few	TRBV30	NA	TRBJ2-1	CAWSRSGSNEQFF	TGTGCCTGGAGTCGAAGCGGATCCAATGAGCAGTTCTTC
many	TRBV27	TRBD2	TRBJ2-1	CASSPTVAGGYNEQFF	TGTGCCAGCAGTCCGACCGTGGCGGGGGGTTACAATGAGCAGTTCTTC
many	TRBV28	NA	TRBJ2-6	CASSSSINPGANVLTF	TGTGCCAGCAGTTCCTCTATAAACCCTGGGGCCAACGTCCTGACTTTC
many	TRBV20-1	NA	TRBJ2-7	CSASLLSVTRGEQYF	TGCAGTGCTAGTCTACTCTCAGTCACTAGAGGCGAGCAGTACTTC
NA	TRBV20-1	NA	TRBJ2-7	CSVQEAYEQYF	TGCAGTGTTCAGGAGGCCTACGAGCAGTACTTC
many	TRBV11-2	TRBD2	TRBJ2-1	CASSLLPRTSAYNEQFF	TGTGCCAGCAGCTTACTCCCTAGGACTAGCGCGTACAATGAGCAGTTCTTC
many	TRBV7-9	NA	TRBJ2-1	CASSLDYSRQFF	TGTGCCAGCAGCTTAGATTACAGTCGGCAGTTCTTC
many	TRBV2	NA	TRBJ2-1	CASSDQGGNEQFF	TGTGCCAGCAGTGACCAGGGGGGAAATGAGCAGTTCTTC
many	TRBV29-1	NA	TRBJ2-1	CSEVSGSEGFF	TGCAGCGAGGTTTCGGGTAGTGAGGGTTTCTTC
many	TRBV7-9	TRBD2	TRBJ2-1	CASSLISGRGYNEQFF	TGTGCCAGCAGCTTAATTAGCGGGAGAGGGTACAATGAGCAGTTCTTC
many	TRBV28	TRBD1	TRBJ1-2	CASRTTSQGVSYGYTF	TGTGCCAGCAGGACTACCTCACAGGGGGTCAGCTATGGCTACACCTTC
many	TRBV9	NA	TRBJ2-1	CASSVAADEQFF	TGTGCCAGCAGCGTAGCAGCGGATGAGCAGTTCTTC
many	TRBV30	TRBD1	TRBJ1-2	CAWSAGQGYGYTF	TGTGCCTGGAGTGCCGGACAGGGCTATGGCTACACCTTC
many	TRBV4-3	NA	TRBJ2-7	CASSQDQRPEKYF	TGCGCCAGCAGCCAAGATCAGAGGCCAGAAAAGTACTTC
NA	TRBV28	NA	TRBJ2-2	CASSPGVGGGELFF	TGTGCCAGCAGTCCAGGGGTTGGCGGCGGGGAGCTGTTTTTT
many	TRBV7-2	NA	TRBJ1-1	CASSLAQAPNTEAFF	TGTGCCAGCAGCTTAGCGCAGGCCCCGAACACTGAAGCTTTCTTT
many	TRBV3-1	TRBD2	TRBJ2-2	CASSPTSSGRNTGELFF	TGTGCCAGCAGCCCCACTTCTAGCGGGAGGAACACCGGGGAGCTGTTTTTT
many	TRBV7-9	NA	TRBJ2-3	CASSPLDGRDTQYF	TGTGCCAGCAGCCCCTTAGATGGGAGGGATACGCAGTATTTT
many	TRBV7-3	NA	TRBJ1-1	CASSASGPRNTEAFF	TGTGCCAGCAGTGCCTCGGGACCCAGGAACACTGAAGCTTTCTTT
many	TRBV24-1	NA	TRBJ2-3	CATRYRTGRAPDTQYF	TGTGCCACCAGATATCGGACAGGGAGGGCCCCAGATACGCAGTATTTT
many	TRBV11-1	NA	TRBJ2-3	CASSLSRGYTQYF	TGTGCCAGCAGCTTATCTCGGGGGTATACGCAGTATTTT
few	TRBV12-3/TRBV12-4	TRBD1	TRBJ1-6	CASSPRQGSGSPLHF	TGTGCCAGCAGTCCCAGACAGGGATCGGGTTCACCCCTCCACTTT
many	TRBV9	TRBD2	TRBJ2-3	CASSVGGGGANTQYF	TGTGCCAGCAGCGTAGGGGGCGGGGGGGCCAATACGCAGTATTTT
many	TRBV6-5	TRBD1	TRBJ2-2	CASGALGTGRSGELFF	TGTGCCAGCGGCGCACTGGGGACAGGGAGGTCCGGGGAGCTGTTTTTT
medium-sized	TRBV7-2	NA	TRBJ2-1	CASSYGGEQFF	TGTGCCAGCAGCTATGGGGGGGAGCAGTTCTTC
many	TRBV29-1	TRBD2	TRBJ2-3	CSVTIGLAGGTDTQYF	TGCAGCGTTACCATTGGACTAGCGGGGGGTACAGATACGCAGTATTTT
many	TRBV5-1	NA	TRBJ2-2	CASSPGGGLITGELFF	TGCGCCAGCAGCCCGGGCGGTGGGTTGATCACCGGGGAGCTGTTTTTT